The source of this TCR beta chain is a study of blood T cells in healthy people across ages. This clonotype was picked up a small number of times. Per germline, CDR1 MDHEN and CDR2 SYDVKM. V lost 3 bases, J lost 5 bases, and 9 bases lay in between. The length of the CDR3 is 13 residues. Then a second PCR, running about 6 to 11 cycles, was carried out with a sample-barcoded 5' primer and a J-beta primer mix. TCRdb independently ran MiXCR on the 5' RACE reads; one entry per CDR3 protein. The sample records roughly 680,000 distinct CDR3 sequences, over 40% being singletons. This receptor was taken from an elderly woman in good health. Sequences were obtained from blood. This chain uses TRBV28 with TRBJ2-3, with D possibly TRBD1 on 5 matching bases. The CDR3 spells CASSLGQGDTQYF. As DNA, the CDR3 is TGTGCCAGCAGTTTGGGGCAGGGAGATACGCAGTATTTT.